This TCR beta chain originates from a study of response to subunit inactivated influenza vaccine. The CDR3 spans 16 residues. With 8 bases removed from V and 5 bases from J, the gap between germline ends came to 21 bases. As to this clonotype: Its antigen is unidentified.

Study results and caveats: Authors suggested few new T cells are recruited by each seasonal influenza vaccination.

TCRdb re-called the RT-PCR reads through MiXCR, storing one row per CDR3 protein. The repertoire includes some 640,000 distinct CDR3 sequences, approximately 14% of them detected once, and approximately 7% sits in the top ten. The gene calls are TRBV12-3 or TRBV12-4 and TRBJ2-2; maybe TRBD1 (6 bases). This sequence was found in a man aged 45-65 years who received an inactivated influenza vaccine. Sample: PBMCs from blood, taken 14 to 15 days before vaccination. CDR3 nucleotides: TGTGCCAGCGAGCTGGGACAAAGACAAGGGACCGGGGAGCTGTTTTTT. This translates into CASELGQRQGTGELFF.